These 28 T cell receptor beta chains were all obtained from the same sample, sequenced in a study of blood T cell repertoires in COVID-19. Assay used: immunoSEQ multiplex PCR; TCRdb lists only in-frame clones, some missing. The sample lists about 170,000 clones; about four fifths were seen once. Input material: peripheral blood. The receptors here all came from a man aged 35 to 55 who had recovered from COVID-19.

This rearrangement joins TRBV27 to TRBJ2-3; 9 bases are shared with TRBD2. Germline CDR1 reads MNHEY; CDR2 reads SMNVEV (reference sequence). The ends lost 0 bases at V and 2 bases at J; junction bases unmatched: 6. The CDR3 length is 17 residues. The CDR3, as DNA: TGTGCCAGCAGTTTATCGTGGTCTAGCGGGGTCACAGATACGCAGTATTTT. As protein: CASSLSWSSGVTDTQYF.

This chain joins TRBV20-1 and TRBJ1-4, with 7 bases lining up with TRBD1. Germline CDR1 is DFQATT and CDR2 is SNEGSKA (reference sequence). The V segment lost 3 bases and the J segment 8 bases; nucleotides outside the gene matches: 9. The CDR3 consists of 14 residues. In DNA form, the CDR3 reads TGCAGTGCTAGTAGGGGACAGTCCGGAGAAAAACTGTTTTTT. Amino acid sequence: CSASRGQSGEKLFF.

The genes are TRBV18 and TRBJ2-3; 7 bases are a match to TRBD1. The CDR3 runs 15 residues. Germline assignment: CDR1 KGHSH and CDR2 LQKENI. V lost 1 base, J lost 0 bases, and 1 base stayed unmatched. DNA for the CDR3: TGTGCCAGCTCACCACGACAGGGCAGCACAGATACGCAGTATTTT. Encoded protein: CASSPRQGSTDTQYF. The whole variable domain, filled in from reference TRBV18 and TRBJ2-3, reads NAGVMQNPRHLVRRRGQEARLRCSPMKGHSHVYWYRQLPEEGLKFMVYLQKENIIDESGMPKERFSAEFPKEGPSILRIQQVVRGDSAAYFCASSPRQGSTDTQYFGPGTRLTVL.

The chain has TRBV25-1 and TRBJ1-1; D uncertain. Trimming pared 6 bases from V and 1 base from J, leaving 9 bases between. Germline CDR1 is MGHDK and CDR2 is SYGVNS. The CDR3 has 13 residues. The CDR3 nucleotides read TGTGCCAGCAGCTTAACACGGAACACTGAAGCTTTCTTT. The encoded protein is CASSLTRNTEAFF.

The CDR3 loop is CASSLRQSRTDTQYF. The DNA of the CDR3 is TGTGCCAGCAGCCTTAGACAGAGCCGCACAGATACGCAGTATTTT. J is TRBJ2-3 and V is TRBV7-2; tentative D call: TRBD1 (5 bases). V lost 5 bases and J lost 1, with 13 bases in between. The CDR3 sequence is 15 residues long. Germline V gene lookup returns CDR1 SGHTA and CDR2 FQGNSA.

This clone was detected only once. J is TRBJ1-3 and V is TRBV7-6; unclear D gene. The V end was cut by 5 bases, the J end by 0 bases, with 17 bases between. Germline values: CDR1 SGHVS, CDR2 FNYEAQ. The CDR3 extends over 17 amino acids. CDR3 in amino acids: CASSPKSEVLSGNTIYF. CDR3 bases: TGTGCCAGCAGCCCGAAAAGCGAGGTTCTCTCTGGAAACACCATATATTTT.

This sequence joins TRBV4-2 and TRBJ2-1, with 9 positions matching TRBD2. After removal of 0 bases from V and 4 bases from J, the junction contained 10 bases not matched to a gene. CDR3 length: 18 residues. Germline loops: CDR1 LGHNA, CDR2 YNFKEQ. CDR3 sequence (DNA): TGTGCCAGCAGCCAAGATAGCGCCAGCGGGAGGCCATACAATGAGCAGTTCTTC. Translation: CASSQDSASGRPYNEQFF.

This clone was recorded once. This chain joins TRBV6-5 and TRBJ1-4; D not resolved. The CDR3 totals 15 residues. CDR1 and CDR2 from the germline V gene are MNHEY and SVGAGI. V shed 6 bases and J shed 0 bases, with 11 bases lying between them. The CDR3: CASRPTSATNEKLFF. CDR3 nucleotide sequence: TGTGCCAGCAGGCCCACAAGCGCAACTAATGAAAAACTGTTTTTT.

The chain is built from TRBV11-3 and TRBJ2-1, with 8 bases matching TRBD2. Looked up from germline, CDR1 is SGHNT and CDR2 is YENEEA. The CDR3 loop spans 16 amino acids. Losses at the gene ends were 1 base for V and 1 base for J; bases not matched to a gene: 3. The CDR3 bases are TGTGCCAGCAGCTTAGGCGGGGGGTTGTCCTACAATGAGCAGTTCTTC. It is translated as CASSLGGGLSYNEQFF.

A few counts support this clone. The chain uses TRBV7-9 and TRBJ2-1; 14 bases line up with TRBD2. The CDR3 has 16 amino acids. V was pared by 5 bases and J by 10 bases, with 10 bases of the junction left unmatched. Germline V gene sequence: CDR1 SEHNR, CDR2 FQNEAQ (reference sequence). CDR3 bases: TGTGCCAGCAGCCATTGGCTGGGACTAGCGGGAGACGAGCAGTTCTTC. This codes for CASSHWLGLAGDEQFF.

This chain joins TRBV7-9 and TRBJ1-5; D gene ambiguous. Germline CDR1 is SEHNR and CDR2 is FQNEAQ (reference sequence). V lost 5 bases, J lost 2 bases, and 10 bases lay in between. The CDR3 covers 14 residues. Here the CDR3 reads CASSPPGGNQPQHF. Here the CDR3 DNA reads TGTGCCAGCAGCCCCCCGGGTGGCAATCAGCCCCAGCATTTT.

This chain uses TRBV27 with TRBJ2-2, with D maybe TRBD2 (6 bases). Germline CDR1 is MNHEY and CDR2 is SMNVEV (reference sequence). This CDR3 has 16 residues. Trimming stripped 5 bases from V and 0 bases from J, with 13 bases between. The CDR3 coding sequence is TGTGCCAGCAGTCCCCTCGGAGGGCCGAACACCGGGGAGCTGTTTTTT. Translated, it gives CASSPLGGPNTGELFF.

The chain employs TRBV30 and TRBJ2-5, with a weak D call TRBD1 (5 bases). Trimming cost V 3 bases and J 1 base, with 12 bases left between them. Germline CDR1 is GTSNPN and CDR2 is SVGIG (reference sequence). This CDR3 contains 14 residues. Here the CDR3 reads CAWSRRGIQETQYF. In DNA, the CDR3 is TGTGCCTGGAGCAGAAGGGGAATCCAAGAGACCCAGTACTTC.

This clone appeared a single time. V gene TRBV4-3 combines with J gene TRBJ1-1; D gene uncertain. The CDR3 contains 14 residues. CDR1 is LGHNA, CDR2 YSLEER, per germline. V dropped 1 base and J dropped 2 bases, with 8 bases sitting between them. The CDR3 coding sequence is TGCGCCAGCAGCCAAGCCCAGGCTAACACTGAAGCTTTCTTT. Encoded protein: CASSQAQANTEAFF.

DNA of the CDR3: TGCAGTGCTAGTTATCGGGGATCGAACTATGGCTACACCTTC. It codes for CSASYRGSNYGYTF. V and J are TRBV20-1 and TRBJ1-2; no reliable D call. Germline assignment: CDR1 DFQATT and CDR2 SNEGSKA (reference sequence). CDR3 size: 14 residues. Trimming removed 3 bases at V and 2 bases at J, with 13 bases between.

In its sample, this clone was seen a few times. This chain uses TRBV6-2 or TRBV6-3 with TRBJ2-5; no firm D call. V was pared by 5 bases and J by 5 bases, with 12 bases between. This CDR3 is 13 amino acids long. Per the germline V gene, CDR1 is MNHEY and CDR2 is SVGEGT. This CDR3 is CASSKHEEETQYF. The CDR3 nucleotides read TGTGCCAGCAGTAAACATGAGGAGGAGACCCAGTACTTC.

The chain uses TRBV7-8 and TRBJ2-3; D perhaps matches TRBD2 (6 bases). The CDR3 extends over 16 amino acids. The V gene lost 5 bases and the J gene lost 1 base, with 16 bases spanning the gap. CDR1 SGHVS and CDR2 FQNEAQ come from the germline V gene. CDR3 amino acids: CASSPLPGGGTDTQYF. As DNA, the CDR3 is TGTGCCAGCAGCCCCCTGCCGGGCGGGGGCACAGATACGCAGTATTTT.

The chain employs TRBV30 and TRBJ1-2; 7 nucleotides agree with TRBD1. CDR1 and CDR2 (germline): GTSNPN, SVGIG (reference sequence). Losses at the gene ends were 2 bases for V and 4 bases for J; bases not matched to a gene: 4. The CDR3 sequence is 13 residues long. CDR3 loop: CAWSTGAGYGYTF. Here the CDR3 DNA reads TGTGCCTGGAGTACAGGGGCCGGCTATGGCTACACCTTC.

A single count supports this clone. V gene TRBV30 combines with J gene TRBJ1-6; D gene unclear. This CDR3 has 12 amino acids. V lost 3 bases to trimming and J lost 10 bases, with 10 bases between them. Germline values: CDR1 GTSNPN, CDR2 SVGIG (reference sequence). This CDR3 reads CAWRGYGSPLHF. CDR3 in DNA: TGTGCCTGGAGGGGCTATGGATCACCCCTCCACTTT.

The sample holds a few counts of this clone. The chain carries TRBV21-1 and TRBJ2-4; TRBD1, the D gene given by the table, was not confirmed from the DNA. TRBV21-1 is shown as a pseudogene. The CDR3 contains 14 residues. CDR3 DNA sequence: TGTGCCAGCAGCAAAGGGGACACCAAAAACATTCAGTACTTC. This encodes CASSKGDTKNIQYF.

This CDR3 is CASSLAAGQGNEKLFF. For the CDR3, the DNA is TGCGCCAGCAGCTTGGCGGCGGGACAGGGGAATGAAAAACTGTTTTTT. This chain connects TRBV5-1 to TRBJ1-4; 10 positions agree with TRBD1. The CDR3 consists of 16 residues. J gave up 5 bases and V 0 bases, and 4 bases lay outside the gene matches. Germline assignment: CDR1 SGHRS and CDR2 YFSETQ.

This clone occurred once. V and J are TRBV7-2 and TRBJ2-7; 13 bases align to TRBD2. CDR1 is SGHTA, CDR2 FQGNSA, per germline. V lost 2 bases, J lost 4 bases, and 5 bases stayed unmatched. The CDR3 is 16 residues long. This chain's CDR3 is CASSLRSGLAGYEQYF. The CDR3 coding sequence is TGTGCCAGCAGCTTAAGGTCGGGACTAGCGGGATACGAGCAGTACTTC.

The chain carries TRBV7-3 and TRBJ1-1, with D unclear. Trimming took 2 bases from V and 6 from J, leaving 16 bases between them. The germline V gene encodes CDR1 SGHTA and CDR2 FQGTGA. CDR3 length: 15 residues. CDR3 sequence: CASSLAGPQSSEAFF. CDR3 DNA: TGTGCCAGCAGCTTAGCTGGGCCCCAAAGTTCTGAAGCTTTCTTT.

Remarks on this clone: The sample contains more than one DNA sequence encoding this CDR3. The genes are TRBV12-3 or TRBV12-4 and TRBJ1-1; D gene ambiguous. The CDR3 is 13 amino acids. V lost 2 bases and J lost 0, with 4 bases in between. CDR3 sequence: CASSLSVNTEAFF. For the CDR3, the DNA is TGTGCCAGCAGTTTATCAGTGAACACTGAAGCTTTCTTT.

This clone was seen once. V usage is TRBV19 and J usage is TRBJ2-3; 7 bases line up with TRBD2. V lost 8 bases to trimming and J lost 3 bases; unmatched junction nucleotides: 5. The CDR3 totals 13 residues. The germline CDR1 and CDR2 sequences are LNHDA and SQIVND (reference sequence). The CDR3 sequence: CASSSGRTDTQYF. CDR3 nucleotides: TGTGCCAGTTCCTCCGGGAGGACAGATACGCAGTATTTT.

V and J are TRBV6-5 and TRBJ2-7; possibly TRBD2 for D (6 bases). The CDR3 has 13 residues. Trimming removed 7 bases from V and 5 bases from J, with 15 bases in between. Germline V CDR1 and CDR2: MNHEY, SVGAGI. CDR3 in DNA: TGTGCCAGCACCCCGGGAGTCTGGGACGAGCAGTACTTC. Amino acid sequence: CASTPGVWDEQYF.

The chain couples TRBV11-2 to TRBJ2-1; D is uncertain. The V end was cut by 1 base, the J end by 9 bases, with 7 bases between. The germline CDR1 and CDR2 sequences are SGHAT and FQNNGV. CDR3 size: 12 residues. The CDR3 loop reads CASSLGLTEQFF. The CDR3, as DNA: TGTGCCAGCAGCTTAGGGCTTACTGAGCAGTTCTTC.

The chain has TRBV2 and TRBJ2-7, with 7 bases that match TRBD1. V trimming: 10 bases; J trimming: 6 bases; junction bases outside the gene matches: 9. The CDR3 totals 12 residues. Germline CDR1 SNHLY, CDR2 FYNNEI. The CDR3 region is CATTRQGAEQYF. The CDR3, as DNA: TGTGCCACAACTAGACAGGGTGCCGAGCAGTACTTC.